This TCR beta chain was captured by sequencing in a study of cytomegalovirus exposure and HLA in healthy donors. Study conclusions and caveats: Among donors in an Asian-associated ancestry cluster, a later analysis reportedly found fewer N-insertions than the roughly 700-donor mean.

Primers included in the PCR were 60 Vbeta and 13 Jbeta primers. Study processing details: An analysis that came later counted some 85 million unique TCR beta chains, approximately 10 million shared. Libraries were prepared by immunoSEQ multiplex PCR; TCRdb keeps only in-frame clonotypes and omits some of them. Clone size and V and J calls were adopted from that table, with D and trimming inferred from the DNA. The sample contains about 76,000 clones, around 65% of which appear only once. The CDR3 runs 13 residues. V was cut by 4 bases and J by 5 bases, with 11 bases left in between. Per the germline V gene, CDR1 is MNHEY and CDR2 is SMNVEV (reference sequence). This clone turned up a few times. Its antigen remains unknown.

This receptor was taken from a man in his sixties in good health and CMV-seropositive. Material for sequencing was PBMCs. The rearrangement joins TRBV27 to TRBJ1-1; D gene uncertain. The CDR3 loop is CASSSFRGTEAFF. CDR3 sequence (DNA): TGTGCCAGCAGTTCATTCCGCGGTACTGAAGCTTTCTTT.